This T cell receptor beta chain was retrieved from a study of CD8+ T cells in alopecia areata (dated by TCRdb to 2017 to 2018). General notes on the study: To study T cell clonal expansion in alopecia areata, the researchers applied high-throughput TCRbeta sequencing to both the C3H/HeJ mouse model and human patients. Scalp tissue and sorted CD4+ and CD8+ peripheral blood T cells from patchy and totalis/universalis alopecia areata patients and from healthy controls were covered by human TCRbeta sequencing. Scalp clonality was compared among normal scalp (n=4), patchy alopecia areata scalp (n=8), and alopecia totalis/universalis scalp (n=8). RNA came from the PAXgene miRNA kit for fixed scalp, the miRNeasy kit for PBMCs, and the RNeasy kit for mouse skin. Amplification of TCRbeta CDR3 regions was done by immunoSEQ multiplex PCR using 35 Vbeta forward primers and 13 Jbeta reverse primers. Overall study results and their limits: Compared with normal scalp, lesional scalp had higher clonality and more expanded CD8+ clones, particularly in alopecia totalis/universalis, a pattern that suggests antigenic drive. TCR sequences shared between patients were less clear than in mice, possibly partly because of HLA diversity in the patient population. Unlike mouse skin, which is dominated by gammadelta T cells, normal human skin has resident alphabeta T cells that are also sequenced, and this complicates analysis of the scalp TCR repertoire.

On this clone: What antigen it recognizes has not been identified. One base away there is no much larger clone; base qualities are not given.

The library came from the immunoSEQ multiplex PCR assay. RNA was extracted from all samples and reverse transcribed into cDNA as template for TCR sequencing. SuperScript III was used to make first-strand cDNA, primed with a 2:1 mix of oligo-dT and random hexamers. Amplification bias was assessed with a synthetic immune receptor repertoire, and residual bias was removed computationally. Under the source paper's analysis protocol: After raw reads were preprocessed to remove errors, the CDR3 was defined following IMGT conventions as running from the conserved cysteine to phenylalanine. Clonality was calculated as 1 minus Shannon entropy normalized by log2 of the number of productive unique TCRs. Whether scalp clones were CD4 or CD8 was inferred by matching scalp TCRbeta sequences against CD4 and CD8 repertoires sorted from blood. Held by TCRdb, this immuneACCESS table contains in-frame sequences only and omits some clones. Under half of the omission traces to an unresolved V gene where checked; the cause of the rest is unknown. From that table come the V and J calls and clone size; the DNA was used to work out D and trimming. Recorded for this sample are approximately 99,000 clones; approximately 61% of them occurred a single time. The top ten clonotypes cover more than 20% of the sample.

Trimming at the junction amounts to 2 bases on V and 8 bases on J, and the germline ends lie 12 bases apart. For CDR1 and CDR2, the germline V gene lists SQVTM and ANQGSEA. CDR3 length: 13 amino acids, cysteine to phenylalanine. The CDR3 DNA has 39 bases and is translated from base 1. Lesional scalp punch biopsies and peripheral blood were collected from alopecia areata patients. PBMCs were separated by density centrifugation and stained for CD3, CD4 and CD8, after which CD4+ and CD8+ T cells were sorted on a FACSAria. Untreated alopecia areata patients were recruited as part of a multicenter biomarker study. In 5 or 6 patients from the biomarker study, blood CD8+ T cells were sorted further into NKG2D-low and NKG2D-high fractions.

The specimen sequenced was NKG2D-low CD8+ T cells sorted from blood. The cell subset or site label on this specimen signifies: sorted CD8+ NKG2D-low blood T cells. The receptor comes from a human donor with alopecia areata. This chain joins TRBV29-1 to TRBJ2-2, with the D gene too uncertain to name. The CDR3 sequence is CSVENPLVGELFF. The bases are TGCAGCGTTGAAAACCCACTGGTGGGGGAGCTGTTTTTT.